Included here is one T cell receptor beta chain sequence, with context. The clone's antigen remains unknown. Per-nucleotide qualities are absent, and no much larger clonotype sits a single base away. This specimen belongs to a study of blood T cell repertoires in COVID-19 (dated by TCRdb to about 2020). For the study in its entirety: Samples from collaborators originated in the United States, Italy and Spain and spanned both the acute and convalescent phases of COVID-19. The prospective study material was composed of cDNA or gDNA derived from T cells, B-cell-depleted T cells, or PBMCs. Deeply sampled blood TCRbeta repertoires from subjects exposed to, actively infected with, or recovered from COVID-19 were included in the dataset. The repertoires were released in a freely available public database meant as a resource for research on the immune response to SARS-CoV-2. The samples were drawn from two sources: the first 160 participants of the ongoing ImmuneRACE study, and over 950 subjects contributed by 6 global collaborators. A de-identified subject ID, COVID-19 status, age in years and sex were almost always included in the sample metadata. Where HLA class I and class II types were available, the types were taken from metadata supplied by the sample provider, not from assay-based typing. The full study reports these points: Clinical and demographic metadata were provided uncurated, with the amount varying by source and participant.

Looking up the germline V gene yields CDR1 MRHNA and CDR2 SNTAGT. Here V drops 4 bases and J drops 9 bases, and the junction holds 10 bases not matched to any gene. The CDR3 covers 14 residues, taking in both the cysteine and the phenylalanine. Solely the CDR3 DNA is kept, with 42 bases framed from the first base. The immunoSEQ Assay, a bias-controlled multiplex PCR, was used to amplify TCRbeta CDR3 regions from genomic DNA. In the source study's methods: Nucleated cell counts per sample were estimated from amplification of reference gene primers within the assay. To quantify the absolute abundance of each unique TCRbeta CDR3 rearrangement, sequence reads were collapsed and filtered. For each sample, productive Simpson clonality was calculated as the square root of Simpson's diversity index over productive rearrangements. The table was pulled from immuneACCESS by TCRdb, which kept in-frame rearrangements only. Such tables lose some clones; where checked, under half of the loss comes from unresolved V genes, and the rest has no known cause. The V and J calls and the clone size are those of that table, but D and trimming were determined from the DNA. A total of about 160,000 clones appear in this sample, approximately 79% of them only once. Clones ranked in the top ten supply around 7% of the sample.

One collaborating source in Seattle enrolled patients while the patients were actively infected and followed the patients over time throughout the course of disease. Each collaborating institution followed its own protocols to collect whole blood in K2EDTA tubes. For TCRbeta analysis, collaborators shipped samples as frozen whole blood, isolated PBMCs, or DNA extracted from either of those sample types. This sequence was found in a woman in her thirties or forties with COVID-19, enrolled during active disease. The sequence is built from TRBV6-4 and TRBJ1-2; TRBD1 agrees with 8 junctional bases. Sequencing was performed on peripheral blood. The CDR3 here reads CASSVDRGYGSYTF. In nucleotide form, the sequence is TGTGCCAGCAGTGTTGACAGGGGTTACGGGAGCTACACCTTC.